This is a list of T cell receptor beta chains from one sample in a study of cytomegalovirus exposure and HLA in healthy donors. TCRdb keeps only in-frame clones here, not all; method: immunoSEQ multiplex PCR. The top ten clones hold 3.5% to 5.5% of a sample with approximately 170,000 clones, around 63% of them seen once. Sequencing was done on a sample of PBMCs. These receptors were taken from a woman younger than 35 in good health and CMV-seropositive. Both conserved end residues are part of each CDR3. D genes are given only for firm matches. Where a row states a size, it is once, few, many or the class of an expanded clone; other rows omit it.

cdr3_nt	cdr3_aa	v_call	j_call	clone_size	d_call
TGTGCCATCGACGGGACAGGAGCCTACAATGAGCAGTTCTTC	CAIDGTGAYNEQFF	TRBV10-3	TRBJ2-1	-	TRBD1
TGCGCCAGCAGCCAGGGAGTAGTCTCTGGAAACACCATATATTTT	CASSQGVVSGNTIYF	TRBV4-3	TRBJ1-3	-	-
TGCGCCAGCAGCTTGGGGATTATGACAGGGAGGCGGAACACCGGGGAGCTGTTTTTT	CASSLGIMTGRRNTGELFF	TRBV5-1	TRBJ2-2	-	-
TGCGCCAGCAGCCATGGGACTAGCGGGAGTAGCACAGATACGCAGTATTTT	CASSHGTSGSSTDTQYF	TRBV4-1	TRBJ2-3	-	TRBD2
TGTGCCAGCAGTTTGACAGGGGGCTTGGCGGCTGAAGCTTTCTTT	CASSLTGGLAAEAFF	TRBV28	TRBJ1-1	-	TRBD1
TGCGCCAGCAGCCCTGGACTTTACAATGAGCAGTTCTTC	CASSPGLYNEQFF	TRBV4-3	TRBJ2-1	-	-
TGTGCCAGCAGCCCGGTCCTGGAGACTAGCGGGAGGGGTGAGCAGTTCTTC	CASSPVLETSGRGEQFF	TRBV5-4	TRBJ2-1	once	TRBD2
TGTGCCAGCACTTTATGGGGGCGAGGTTCCCCCCTCCACTTT	CASTLWGRGSPLHF	TRBV6-5	TRBJ1-6	-	-
TGTTCCAGCAGCCCGGTCCTCAATGAGCAGTTCTTC	CSSSPVLNEQFF	TRBV7-9	TRBJ2-1	once	-
TGTGCCTGGGGACAGGAGAACACTGAAGCTTTCTTT	CAWGQENTEAFF	TRBV30	TRBJ1-1	-	TRBD1
TGTGCCAGCAGGAGGGACTCAGGCACTGGGGCCAACGTCCTGACTTTC	CASRRDSGTGANVLTF	TRBV6-6	TRBJ2-6	few	-
TGCAGCGTGGGGCTGGGGTTCCCTCGTGAGCAGTACTTC	CSVGLGFPREQYF	TRBV29-1	TRBJ2-7	-	-
TGTGCCAGCGGGACTAGCGGGAGACCGGGTCCCCGGGAGACCCAGTACTTC	CASGTSGRPGPRETQYF	TRBV27	TRBJ2-5	-	TRBD2
TGTGCCAGCTCACCATCATATCCAGCGGGGACTTTCACAGATACGCAGTATTTT	CASSPSYPAGTFTDTQYF	TRBV18	TRBJ2-3	-	TRBD2
TGTGCCAGCAGCAAAGCGCTCAGGGTTCGAGATCAGCCCCAGCATTTT	CASSKALRVRDQPQHF	TRBV21-1	TRBJ1-5	few	-
TGTGCCAGCAGCGGCCAGGCTGGCACTGAAGCTTTCTTT	CASSGQAGTEAFF	TRBV9	TRBJ1-1	-	-
TGTGCCAGCAGCTTTCAACAGAGCTCCTATAATTCACCCCTCCACTTT	CASSFQQSSYNSPLHF	TRBV7-9	TRBJ1-6	-	-
TGTGCCAGCAGCGCGTGGGGACAGGGGGCCAATGAGCAGTTCTTC	CASSAWGQGANEQFF	TRBV7-9	TRBJ2-1	-	TRBD1
TGTGCCAGCAGCCGAGGGGGAAGTTACGAGCAGTACTTC	CASSRGGSYEQYF	TRBV7-9	TRBJ2-7	-	-
TGTGCCAGCAGTTACCCAGGGGGTCGGACAGATACGCAGTATTTT	CASSYPGGRTDTQYF	TRBV6-6	TRBJ2-3	-	TRBD1